A selection of T cell receptor beta chains follows, all from one sample in a study of CD8+CD57+ T cells in acquired aplastic anemia. TCRdb analysed the reads with MiXCR anew, one entry per CDR3 protein. The repertoire consists of under 350,000 distinct CDR3 sequences, with 45% to 65% occurring once and the leading ten covering roughly 1.3%. The specimen sequenced was sorted CD4+, CD8+, or CD8+CD57+ T cells (not recorded which) from PBMCs. These receptors came from a human donor with aplastic anemia. Both conserved end residues are part of each CDR3. D genes are given only for firm matches. Clone size is stated in some rows and not others, as once, few, many or a class when expanded.

len	j_gene	abundance	v_gene	d_gene	CDR3nt	CDR3aa
14	TRBJ2-5	.	TRBV20-1	TRBD1	TGCAGTGCTAGAGTACCGACAGGGGAAGAGACCCAGTACTTC	CSARVPTGEETQYF
13	TRBJ2-1	.	TRBV19	TRBD1	TGTGCCAGTAGCACGACAGGGGGAGGTGAGCAGTTCTTC	CASSTTGGGEQFF
14	TRBJ2-1	few	TRBV10-3	TRBD2	TGTGCCATCAGAAGAGCGGGAGGGGACAATGAGCAGTTCTTC	CAIRRAGGDNEQFF
12	TRBJ2-7	few	TRBV20-1	.	TGCAGTGCTCCACGGGACTCCTACGAGCAGTACTTC	CSAPRDSYEQYF
14	TRBJ1-2	.	TRBV29-1	TRBD1	TGCAGCGTGGCCCGCGGACAGGGGGCGGATGGCTACACCTTC	CSVARGQGADGYTF
13	TRBJ1-6	.	TRBV19	TRBD1	TGTGCCAGTAGTATACGGACAGGGGGGCCCCTCCACTTT	CASSIRTGGPLHF
14	TRBJ2-5	.	TRBV7-9	.	TGTGCCAGCAGCTTCGGGCCGGTACAAGAGACCCAGTACTTC	CASSFGPVQETQYF
13	TRBJ2-5	.	TRBV5-8	.	TGTGCCAGCAGCTCCAGGGCGCAAGAGACCCAGTACTTC	CASSSRAQETQYF
18	TRBJ2-3	.	TRBV7-8	TRBD2	TGTGCCAGCAGCAGGGCACTAGCGGGAGGAGGGAGCACAGATACGCAGTATTTT	CASSRALAGGGSTDTQYF
15	TRBJ1-2	few	TRBV5-8	.	TGTGCCAGCAGCCAAGATCCCGCGTTTTACTATGGCTACACCTTC	CASSQDPAFYYGYTF
15	TRBJ2-1	.	TRBV5-1	TRBD2	TGCGCCAGCAGCTTGAGTAGCGGGAGTTCCAATGAGCAGTTCTTC	CASSLSSGSSNEQFF
15	TRBJ1-2	many	TRBV20-1	TRBD1	TGCAGTGCTAGAGATACAACAGGGGGCGGCTATGGCTACACCTTC	CSARDTTGGGYGYTF
15	TRBJ2-7	few	TRBV20-1	TRBD2	TGCAGTGCCACTTCTTTCGAGGGGACTACCTACGAGCAGTACTTC	CSATSFEGTTYEQYF
18	TRBJ2-5	many	TRBV3-1	TRBD2	TGTGCCAGCAGCCAGCTTTCCCGACTAGCGGGGGGGCTTGGGACCCAGTACTTC	CASSQLSRLAGGLGTQYF
15	TRBJ2-3	.	TRBV7-8	.	TGTGCCAGCAGCGAGGAGGGGGCCCGCACAGATACGCAGTATTTT	CASSEEGARTDTQYF
16	TRBJ1-2	many	TRBV27	.	TGTGCCAGCAGTTTATCAATTCCAGGGTTTGGCTATGGCTACACCTTC	CASSLSIPGFGYGYTF
14	TRBJ2-2	.	TRBV25-1	.	TGTGCCAGCAGTTCACAGGGGAACACCGGGGAGCTGTTTTTT	CASSSQGNTGELFF
14	TRBJ2-1	.	TRBV12-3/TRBV12-4	.	TGTGCCAGCGTCAGAAACTCCCCGCGAAATGAGCAGTTCTTC	CASVRNSPRNEQFF
12	TRBJ1-6	.	TRBV5-1	TRBD1	TGCGCCAGTGCGACAGGGCAATCACCCCTCCACTTT	CASATGQSPLHF
15	TRBJ2-3	.	TRBV7-2	.	TGTGCCAGCAGCTACCAACTAGTTAGCACAGATACGCAGTATTTT	CASSYQLVSTDTQYF
15	TRBJ2-2	many	TRBV2	TRBD2	TGTGCCAGCAGTGAAATAACTAGCGGGGCCGGGGAGCTGTTTTTT	CASSEITSGAGELFF
15	TRBJ1-6	.	TRBV5-1	.	TGCGCCAGCAGCTTTAGTCAGGGGCGAGGTTCACCCCTCCACTTT	CASSFSQGRGSPLHF
16	TRBJ2-2	many	TRBV12-3/TRBV12-4	.	TGTGCCAGCAGTTTAGCGGGGGGGCTTAGCACCGGGGAGCTGTTTTTT	CASSLAGGLSTGELFF
16	TRBJ2-2	many	TRBV7-7	TRBD2	TGTGCCAGCAGCTTATCCGCCCCAACAGCGGGAGGGGAGCTGTTTTTT	CASSLSAPTAGGELFF
14	TRBJ2-3	many	TRBV9	.	TGTGCCAGCAGCGTAGGGGCACCACCAGATACGCAGTATTTT	CASSVGAPPDTQYF
15	TRBJ1-2	once	TRBV12-3/TRBV12-4	.	TGTGCCAGCAGTCCCCACACGGGAACTCCGGGTGGCTACACCTTC	CASSPHTGTPGGYTF
18	TRBJ1-4	.	TRBV11-3	.	TGTGCCAGCAGCTTCCGGACGAACGCCTTTGCAACTAATGAAAAACTGTTTTTT	CASSFRTNAFATNEKLFF
13	TRBJ1-2	.	TRBV7-8	.	TGTGCCAGCAGCTTCGGGACGGCTTATGGCTACACCTTC	CASSFGTAYGYTF